The 15 T cell receptor beta chains below were found in one sample sequenced in a study of T cell clonotyping in hematopoietic cell transplantation. The protocol was immunoSEQ multiplex PCR, while the TCRdb copy is restricted to in-frame clones and leaves out a portion. The sample includes approximately 5,000 clones, around 83% seen only once; the top ten take roughly 4.2%. Time point described: recipient sample about 28 days before transplant, after cytoreduction. The sequencing used peripheral blood mononuclear cells, collected before stem cell transplant. These TCRs come from a man between 60 and 75 years old with acute myeloid leukemia. Some clones in this sample may be carry-over from other donors' samples.

The chain links TRBV6-5 to TRBJ2-3; D perhaps matches TRBD2 (7 bases). V dropped 2 bases and J dropped 5 bases, with 17 bases sitting between them. Per germline, CDR1 MNHEY and CDR2 SVGAGI. The CDR3 length is 16 residues. The CDR3 is CASSYGGRGRRDTQYF. CDR3 nucleotide sequence: TGTGCCAGCAGTTACGGTGGGAGGGGGAGACGAGATACGCAGTATTTT.

V gene TRBV19 combines with J gene TRBJ2-7; maybe TRBD1 (6 bases). The CDR3 covers 14 residues. V lost 5 bases to trimming and J lost 2 bases, with 13 bases between them. From germline, CDR1 is LNHDA and CDR2 SQIVND (reference sequence). CDR3 loop: CASSQGRGAYEQYF. The CDR3 bases are TGTGCCAGTAGTCAAGGCAGGGGTGCCTACGAGCAGTACTTC.

This clone was picked up one time. V is TRBV13 and J is TRBJ2-7; possibly TRBD2 for D (5 bases). Trimming took off 2 bases at V and 1 base at J, with 9 bases between the two ends. This CDR3 has 14 amino acids. The V gene's germline CDR1 is PRHDT and CDR2 FYEKMQ (reference sequence). In DNA form, the CDR3 reads TGTGCCAGCAGCTTATACCGGGGTTCCTACGAGCAGTACTTC. Its translation is CASSLYRGSYEQYF.

The V and J genes are TRBV7-2 and TRBJ2-1; 9 positions match TRBD1. The CDR3 is 16 residues long. The V gene end was trimmed by 4 bases and the J gene end by 2 bases; junction bases not matched to a gene: 6. Germline CDR1 is SGHTA and CDR2 is FQGNSA. The CDR3 region has the DNA TGTGCCAGCAGCTGGACCGGGACAGGGACCTACAATGAGCAGTTCTTC. It codes for CASSWTGTGTYNEQFF.

This clone has a single count. The genes are TRBV5-5 and TRBJ2-2; TRBD1 matches 8 bases. The CDR3 contains 17 residues. In germline, CDR1 is SGHKS, CDR2 YYEKEE (reference sequence). Losses at the gene ends were 3 bases for V and 4 bases for J; bases not matched to a gene: 11. The CDR3 loop is CASSWDLTGVVTGELFF. In DNA form, the CDR3 reads TGTGCCAGCAGCTGGGATTTGACAGGGGTCGTCACCGGGGAGCTGTTTTTT.

V and J are TRBV5-1 and TRBJ2-1; perhaps TRBD1 as D (5 bases). V was pared by 4 bases and J by 4 bases, with 15 bases between. The CDR3 sequence is 15 residues long. In germline, CDR1 is SGHRS, CDR2 YFSETQ. The CDR3 protein is CASSTTGESYNEQFF. In nucleotides, the CDR3 is TGCGCCAGCAGCACTACAGGTGAAAGTTACAATGAGCAGTTCTTC. Full variable domain (outside the CDR3, taken from reference TRBV5-1 and TRBJ2-1): KAGVTQTPRYLIKTRGQQVTLSCSPISGHRSVSWYQQTPGQGLQFLFEYFSETQRNKGNFPGRFSGRQFSNSRSEMNVSTLELGDSALYLCASSTTGESYNEQFFGPGTRLTVL.

V and J are TRBV30 and TRBJ1-3; perhaps TRBD1 as D (5 bases). Germline CDR1 GTSNPN, CDR2 SVGIG (reference sequence). The CDR3 has 14 amino acids. Deletions cut 0 bases from V and 4 bases from J, with 10 bases between. Here the CDR3 DNA reads TGTGCCTGGAGTGTACCACGGACAGGAAACACCATATATTTT. It specifies CAWSVPRTGNTIYF.

This chain links TRBV7-8 with TRBJ2-7; D assignment may be TRBD1 or TRBD2 (6 bases each). Trimming took off 1 base at V and 5 bases at J, with 9 bases between the two ends. Per the germline V gene, CDR1 is SGHVS and CDR2 is FQNEAQ. The CDR3 has 13 residues. Here the CDR3 reads CASSLDREDEQYF. CDR3 nucleotide sequence: TGTGCCAGCAGCTTAGACAGGGAGGACGAGCAGTACTTC.

The chain links TRBV5-6 to TRBJ1-5; D is unclear. CDR3 length equals 13 residues. Germline-derived CDR1 and CDR2 are SGHDT and YYEEEE. V lost 1 base to trimming and J lost 7 bases, with 9 bases between them. In DNA, the CDR3 is TGTGCCAGCAGCTTGCTCGGTGGGCAGCCCCAGCATTTT. It yields the protein CASSLLGGQPQHF. The full variable domain, completed using reference TRBV5-6 and TRBJ1-5, is DAGVTQSPTHLIKTRGQQVTLRCSPKSGHDTVSWYQQALGQGPQFIFQYYEEEERQRGNFPDRFSGHQFPNYSSELNVNALLLGDSALYLCASSLLGGQPQHFGDGTRLSIL.

The gene calls are TRBV28 and TRBJ2-7, with D perhaps being TRBD1 or TRBD2 (5 bases each). Germline V gene sequence: CDR1 MDHEN, CDR2 SYDVKM. V was shortened by 5 bases and J by 2 bases, with 19 bases between the two germline ends. The CDR3 runs to 16 residues. Written as DNA, the CDR3 is TGTGCCAGCAGTAGCCCGGGACGCAGGACGCCCTACGAGCAGTACTTC. Protein product: CASSSPGRRTPYEQYF.

The V call is TRBV14, the J call TRBJ1-2; D might be TRBD1 (5 bases). The CDR3 has 16 residues. Trimming removed 4 bases from V and 4 bases from J, with 19 bases in between. Germline CDR1 reads SGHDN; CDR2 reads FVKESK. The CDR3 loop reads CASSRSRVSSSYGYTF. The CDR3 coding sequence is TGTGCCAGCAGCCGATCCAGGGTCAGTTCGTCCTATGGCTACACCTTC.

The count of this clone is one. The chain recombines TRBV6-4 with TRBJ2-3, with a tentative D call TRBD2 (6 bases). V was trimmed by 5 bases and J by 6 bases, leaving 33 bases between them. Germline V CDR1 and CDR2: MRHNA, SNTAGT. The CDR3 runs to 20 residues. In DNA form, the CDR3 reads TGTGCCAGCAGTAGTACCCGAATTCAGAAGGGTACGCGGAGGGGCGATACGCAGTATTTT. Its translation: CASSSTRIQKGTRRGDTQYF.

The chain links TRBV19 to TRBJ2-6; tentatively, D is TRBD1 or TRBD2 (6 bases each). Germline-derived CDR1 and CDR2 are LNHDA and SQIVND (reference sequence). CDR3 length: 15 residues. V lost 7 bases, J lost 1 base, and 11 bases lay in between. CDR3 coding DNA: TGTGCCAGTATGGAGGGGGTTTCTGGGGCCAACGTCCTGACTTTC. Translating gives CASMEGVSGANVLTF.

V usage is TRBV28 and J usage is TRBJ1-2, with TRBD1 matching 8 bases. The CDR3 is made up of 13 amino acids. Trimming took 2 bases from V and 8 from J; bases not matched to a gene: 4. Per germline, CDR1 MDHEN and CDR2 SYDVKM. DNA for the CDR3: TGTGCCAGCAGTTTACAGGGGGCGAACGGCTACACCTTC. Its translation is CASSLQGANGYTF.

V is TRBV27 and J is TRBJ2-3, with D hard to call. Deletions cut 2 bases from V and 2 bases from J, with 5 bases between. The CDR3 totals 13 residues. Germline V lookup: CDR1 MNHEY, CDR2 SMNVEV (reference sequence). CDR3 in DNA: TGTGCCAGCAGTTTAAAGCCCACAGATACGCAGTATTTT. Its protein product is CASSLKPTDTQYF.